This record concerns one T cell receptor beta chain sequence. CDR3 length equals 12 residues. Trimming shortened V by 8 bases and J by 8 bases, and 13 bases separated the two germline ends. The data were obtained in a study of blood T cell repertoires in COVID-19. In the study overall: Some COVID-19 samples were acute and others convalescent; all came from the United States, Italy and Spain. From T cells, B-cell-depleted T cells, or PBMCs came the material, which was cDNA or gDNA.

Per the original data handling: Using reference gene primer amplification, nucleated cell counts were estimated. Using immunoSEQ multiplex PCR, the repertoire was profiled, and TCRdb retains in-frame clones only, with some absent. V and J calls and clone size are those listed in that table; D and trimming were worked out from the DNA. This table holds about 270,000 clones, approximately 90% found once. Each participant's cohort was designated according to participant-reported clinical history. The specimen sequenced was PBMCs or T cells enriched from blood (not recorded which). The clonotype originates from a man between 35 and 55 years old who had been exposed to COVID-19. This chain links TRBV12-3 or TRBV12-4 with TRBJ2-1; D is perhaps TRBD2 (6 bases). CDR3 in DNA: TGTGCCAGCCAGGCCGGGAGCGATGAGCAGTTCTTC. Protein sequence: CASQAGSDEQFF.